This TCR beta chain was recorded in a study of T cells in Graves' hyperthyroidism and ophthalmopathy. As for this clonotype: Its cognate antigen is unknown.

The study, taken as a whole, reports: Clonotypes that were expanded in thyroid above 0.001 mostly appeared in blood too.

The CDR3 contains 15 residues. V was clipped by 6 bases and J by 6 bases, with 20 bases between them. Germline V CDR1 and CDR2: LGHNA, YNFKEQ. Clinical symptoms, serum thyroxine, TRAb, thyroid ultrasound and orbital computed tomography informed diagnoses. TCR beta CDR3 regions were amplified from RNA. First-round RT-PCR of the TCR CDR3 relied on the HTBI primer set. MiXCR was run by TCRdb on the multiplex PCR reads, yielding one entry per CDR3 protein. The sample has roughly 170,000 distinct CDR3 sequences, around 15% seen once. The chain employs TRBV4-2 and TRBJ1-1; maybe TRBD1 (5 bases). Sequencing input: blood. This receptor was taken from a woman aged 50 to 60 with Graves' hyperthyroidism. The CDR3 region has the DNA TGTGCCAGCAGACGGGTCACAGGACCTCTCTCTGAAGCTTTCTTT. Amino acid sequence: CASRRVTGPLSEAFF.